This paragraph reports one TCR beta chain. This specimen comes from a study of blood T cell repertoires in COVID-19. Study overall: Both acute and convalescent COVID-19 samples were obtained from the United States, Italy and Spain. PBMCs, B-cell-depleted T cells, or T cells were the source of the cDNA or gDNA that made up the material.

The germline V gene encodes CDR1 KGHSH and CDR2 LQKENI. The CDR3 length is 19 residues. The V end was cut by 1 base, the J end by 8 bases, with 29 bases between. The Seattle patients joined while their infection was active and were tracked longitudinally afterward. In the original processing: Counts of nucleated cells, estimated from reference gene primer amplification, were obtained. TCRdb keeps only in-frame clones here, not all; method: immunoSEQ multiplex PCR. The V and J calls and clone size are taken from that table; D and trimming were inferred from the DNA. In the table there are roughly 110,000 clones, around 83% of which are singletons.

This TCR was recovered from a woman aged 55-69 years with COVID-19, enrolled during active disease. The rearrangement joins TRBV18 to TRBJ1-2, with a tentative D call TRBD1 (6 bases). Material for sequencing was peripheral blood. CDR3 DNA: TGTGCCAGCTCACCACAACGGGACACCTCTTCTCCCCTTAATCGAGGCTACACCTTC. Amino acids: CASSPQRDTSSPLNRGYTF.